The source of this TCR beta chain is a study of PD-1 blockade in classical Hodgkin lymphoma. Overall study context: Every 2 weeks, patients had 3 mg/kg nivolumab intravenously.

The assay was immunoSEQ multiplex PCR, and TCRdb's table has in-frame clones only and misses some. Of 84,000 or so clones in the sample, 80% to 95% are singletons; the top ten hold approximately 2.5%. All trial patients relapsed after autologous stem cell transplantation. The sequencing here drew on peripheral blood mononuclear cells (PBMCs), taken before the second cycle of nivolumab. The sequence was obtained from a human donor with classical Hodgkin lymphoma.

CDR3 in amino acids: CASSLLAGVTDTQYF. The CDR3 coding sequence is TGTGCCAGCAGTTTACTAGCGGGAGTAACGGATACGCAGTATTTT. This chain links TRBV27 with TRBJ2-3; 10 nucleotides line up with TRBD2. The junction had 5 bases not matched to a gene; V was cut back by 2 bases and J by 6 bases. From germline, CDR1 is MNHEY and CDR2 SMNVEV (reference sequence). This CDR3 contains 15 residues.